What follows are 19 T cell receptor beta chains derived from one specimen sequenced in a study of metastatic and nonmetastatic thyroid tumors. Patients were all untreated before their thyroid surgery. TCRdb re-analyzed the PCR reads using MiXCR. The table has roughly 29,000 clones, 23% seen once. Material for sequencing was blood. The receptors originated from a female donor with papillary thyroid cancer or a benign thyroid nodule (not recorded which). Some clones in this sample may be carry-over from other donors' samples.

The chain couples TRBV18 to TRBJ1-1; 11 bases line up with TRBD1. Trimming removed 3 bases from V and 2 bases from J; junction bases left unmatched: 8. Germline V gene data show CDR1 as KGHSH and CDR2 as LQKENI. This CDR3 comprises 17 residues. The CDR3 DNA follows: TGTGCCAGCTCACCTTCAGGACAGGGGGCGAGTAACACTGAAGCTTTCTTT. Its protein is CASSPSGQGASNTEAFF.

The table lists this clone with many counts. The chain is built from TRBV5-4 and TRBJ2-3; TRBD2 matches 7 bases. CDR3 size: 15 residues. Germline V gives CDR1 SGHNT, CDR2 YYREEE (reference sequence). The V and J ends lost 4 bases and 0 bases, in that order; junction bases with no gene match: 5. The CDR3 reads CASSQTSVSTDTQYF. The DNA of the CDR3 is TGTGCCAGCAGCCAAACTAGCGTTAGCACAGATACGCAGTATTTT.

There are many counts of this clone. This chain links TRBV7-2 with TRBJ2-2; D not resolved. With 8 bases removed from V and 6 bases from J, the gap between germline ends came to 16 bases. Germline V gives CDR1 SGHTA, CDR2 FQGNSA. The CDR3 spans 14 residues. CDR3 coding DNA: TGTGCCAGCCTTTCAACGAGTTTCGCCGGGGAGCTGTTTTTT. It is translated as CASLSTSFAGELFF.

The table lists this clone with many counts. A clone one base away is much larger, so this may be a read error. Because the CDR3 is missing its conserved closing phenylalanine or tryptophan, this is likely a read error. V and J are TRBV12-3 or TRBV12-4 and TRBJ2-7; TRBD1 might be the D (5 bases). The CDR3 length is 12 residues. V was pared by 6 bases and J by 1 base, with 7 bases between. The CDR3 nucleotides are TGTGCCAGCAGACAGGAATCCTACGAGCAGTACTCC. Protein: CASRQESYEQYS.

This clone was recorded many times. The chain uses TRBV10-3 and TRBJ2-3, with 8 bases lining up with TRBD2. CDR3 length: 13 amino acids. J lost 6 bases, V lost 9 bases, and 8 bases had no gene match. Germline V lookup: CDR1 ENHRY, CDR2 SYGVKD. The DNA of the CDR3 is TGTGCCATTTTCGCGGGAGGATGGGATACGCAGTATTTT. This sequence encodes CAIFAGGWDTQYF.

Many counts were recorded for this clone. The V and J genes are TRBV9 and TRBJ2-1; unclear D gene. This CDR3 spans 15 amino acids. Germline CDR1 is SGDLS and CDR2 is YYNGEE. Between the trimmed V and J ends, which lost 3 bases and 4 bases, there was a span of 14 bases. CDR3 nucleotide sequence: TGTGCCAGCAGCGCAACCATCGGGCCTTACAATGAGCAGTTCTTC. Amino acids: CASSATIGPYNEQFF.

This clone was picked up many times. The chain joins TRBV3-1 to TRBJ2-7, with a weak D call TRBD2 (5 bases). Trimming took 1 base from V and 2 from J, leaving 6 bases between them. The CDR3 extends over 13 amino acids. From germline, CDR1 is LGHDT and CDR2 YNNKEL (reference sequence). This CDR3 reads CASSQAGTYEQYF. The CDR3 DNA sequence: TGTGCCAGCAGCCAAGCGGGGACCTACGAGCAGTACTTC.

This clone occurred many times. The rearrangement links TRBV5-1 to TRBJ2-3; D uncertain. Germline assignment: CDR1 SGHRS and CDR2 YFSETQ. The CDR3 contains 13 residues. The ends were cut back, 0 bases at V and 5 bases at J, with 7 bases in the middle. For the CDR3, the DNA is TGCGCCAGCAGCTTGGCTCCCAGAGATACGCAGTATTTT. Translation gives CASSLAPRDTQYF.

The V call is TRBV7-2, the J call TRBJ1-1, with 7 bases lining up with TRBD1. CDR1 is SGHTA and CDR2 is FQGNSA in the germline V gene. The CDR3 extends over 15 amino acids. The chain's CDR3 is CSRSQGVGLNTEAFF. CDR3 nucleotide sequence: TGTTCCCGCAGTCAGGGGGTGGGGTTGAACACTGAAGCTTTCTTT.

This chain links TRBV20-1 with TRBJ2-7; D uncertain. This CDR3 has 14 residues. CDR1 is DFQATT and CDR2 is SNEGSKA in the germline V gene (reference sequence). The V end lost 5 bases, the J end lost 6 bases, and 20 bases lay between the germline ends. CDR3 loop: CSAADRVAGFEQYF. In nucleotides, the CDR3 is TGCAGTGCTGCAGATAGAGTCGCAGGATTCGAGCAGTACTTC.

In this sample, this clone turned up many times. The chain carries TRBV6-1 and TRBJ1-2; 8 positions match TRBD1. There are 15 residues in the CDR3. Germline trimming cut 5 bases from V and 4 bases from J; bases unmatched to any gene: 9. Germline lookup yields CDR1 MNHNS and CDR2 SASEGT. This CDR3 reads CASSQGQGTFYGYTF. In nucleotides, the CDR3 is TGTGCCAGCAGTCAAGGACAGGGCACTTTCTATGGCTACACCTTC.

In this sample, this clone turned up many times. V is TRBV2 and J is TRBJ1-6, with D perhaps matching TRBD1 (5 bases). Germline CDR1 reads SNHLY; CDR2 reads FYNNEI. V lost 3 bases to trimming and J lost 10 bases, with 13 bases between them. The CDR3 is 14 residues long. The CDR3 spells CASSDLGGKSPLHF. In nucleotides, the CDR3 is TGTGCCAGCAGTGACCTCGGGGGGAAGTCACCCCTCCACTTT. The full variable domain, its missing parts supplied by reference TRBV2 and TRBJ1-6, is EPEVTQTPSHQVTQMGQEVILRCVPISNHLYFYWYRQILGQKVEFLVSFYNNEISEKSEIFDDQFSVERPDGSNFTLKIRSTKLEDSAMYFCASSDLGGKSPLHFGNGTRLTVT.

Ten or more counts support this clone. This rearrangement joins TRBV3-1 to TRBJ2-2; D ambiguous. Trimming removed 1 base from V and 7 bases from J, with 7 bases in between. This CDR3 is 13 amino acids long. Germline CDR1 is LGHDT and CDR2 is YNNKEL (reference sequence). CDR3 loop: CASSQAGIGELFF. The CDR3 bases are TGTGCCAGCAGCCAAGCAGGTATCGGGGAGCTGTTTTTT. The whole variable domain, filled in from reference TRBV3-1 and TRBJ2-2, reads DTAVSQTPKYLVTQMGNDKSIKCEQNLGHDTMYWYKQDSKKFLKIMFSYNNKELIINETVPNRFSPKSPDKAHLNLHINSLELGDSAVYFCASSQAGIGELFFGEGSRLTVL.

This clone was seen many times. The chain uses TRBV4-3 and TRBJ1-1; the D gene is possibly TRBD1 (6 bases). V was shortened by 5 bases and J by 0 bases, with 10 bases between the two germline ends. The CDR3 loop spans 14 amino acids. Germline V gene lookup returns CDR1 LGHNA and CDR2 YSLEER. CDR3 amino acids: CASSGRDMNTEAFF. CDR3 nucleotide sequence: TGCGCCAGCAGCGGACGGGACATGAACACTGAAGCTTTCTTT.

The CDR3 loop reads CASIKVWGADTQYF. CDR3 nucleotides: TGTGCCAGCATCAAAGTGTGGGGGGCAGATACGCAGTATTTT. The chain has TRBV7-9 and TRBJ2-3, with D maybe TRBD2 (6 bases). The CDR3 runs to 14 residues. Looked up from germline, CDR1 is SEHNR and CDR2 is FQNEAQ (reference sequence). V lost 7 bases and J 4 bases, leaving 15 bases between the germline ends.

This clone is medium-sized (0.01 to 0.1%) within its sample. V and J are TRBV6-1 and TRBJ2-7; D gene unclear. The CDR3 runs 13 residues. Germline lookup yields CDR1 MNHNS and CDR2 SASEGT. V lost 4 bases and J lost 3, with 10 bases in between. CDR3 region: CASSGRLLYEQYF. The CDR3, as DNA: TGTGCCAGCAGTGGACGGCTACTCTACGAGCAGTACTTC.

The table lists this clone with many counts. This chain joins TRBV5-5 and TRBJ2-6; 7 positions agree with TRBD1. V shed 4 bases and J 2 bases; nucleotides not matched to a gene: 3. This CDR3 has 15 residues. The V gene's germline CDR1 is SGHKS and CDR2 YYEKEE (reference sequence). The CDR3 loop is CASSPRGTGANVLTF. CDR3 sequence (DNA): TGTGCCAGCAGCCCCAGGGGGACTGGGGCCAACGTCCTGACTTTC.

The chain combines TRBV19 with TRBJ1-2; possibly TRBD1 for D (6 bases). Trimming stripped 6 bases from V and 3 bases from J, with 14 bases between. CDR3 length: 14 residues. CDR1 and CDR2 from the germline V gene are LNHDA and SQIVND (reference sequence). CDR3 in amino acids: CASRLQGGDYGYTF. For the CDR3, the DNA is TGTGCCAGTAGGTTACAGGGTGGCGACTATGGCTACACCTTC.

The V and J genes are TRBV30 and TRBJ1-4, with D possibly matching TRBD1 (5 bases). Trimming cost V 0 bases and J 8 bases, with 13 bases left between them. Germline V lookup: CDR1 GTSNPN, CDR2 SVGIG (reference sequence). The length of the CDR3 is 14 residues. The CDR3 here is CAWSVPQGREKLFF. In nucleotides, the CDR3 is TGTGCCTGGAGTGTACCCCAGGGACGAGAAAAACTGTTTTTT.